This T cell receptor beta chain was documented in a study of Tregs in tolerant kidney transplant recipients. Study-level findings and limits: Expanding Tregs on activated donor B cells appeared to best identify donor-specific TCRbeta clones.

The protocol was immunoSEQ multiplex PCR, while the TCRdb copy is restricted to in-frame clones and leaves out a portion. Reported are roughly 48,000 clones; the ten largest clones contain around 0.8%. Thawed PBMCs were FACS-sorted into unstimulated CD4+CD25+CD127- regulatory T cells, CD4+CD25- non-regulatory cells, CD4 and CD8 cells. As for this clone: The antigen remains unidentified. Coverage ceases 3 residues before the CDR3 finishes, and the germline J gene fills in the end.

The germline V gene encodes CDR1 LNHDA and CDR2 SQIVND (reference sequence). The CDR3 consists of 18 residues. Trimming removed 5 bases from V and 0 bases from J, with 20 bases in between. The sample in question was CD4+ T cells from blood, obtained before the transplant. This sequence joins TRBV19 and TRBJ2-4, with D possibly being TRBD1 (6 bases). The sequence derives from a human donor who received a combined kidney and bone marrow transplant. The sequenced CDR3 bases are TGTGCCAGTAGTCCACAGGGTTCCCTTAGGGGAGCCAAAAACATT. Protein product: CASSPQGSLRGAKNI. Given in full, the CDR3 is CASSPQGSLRGAKNIQYF. The full variable domain, completed using reference TRBV19 and TRBJ2-4, is DGGITQSPKYLFRKEGQNVTLSCEQNLNHDAMYWYRQDPGQGLRLIYYSQIVNDFQKGDIAEGYSVSREKKESFPLTVTSAQKNPTAFYLCASSPQGSLRGAKNIQYFGAGTRLSVL.